What follows is one TCR beta chain and its context. What it recognizes is unknown. The sample belongs to a study of T cell responses to AZD1222 COVID-19 vaccine. The study's findings and limits: Reportedly, nearly half the spike-specific TCRs target unmutated variant regions. In a largely white British group with more females than males, clonal diversity was possibly underestimated. Repertoires were sampled only after the peak T cell response.

The CDR3 is made up of 16 amino acids. Germline V lookup: CDR1 SGHRS, CDR2 YFSETQ. The germline V and J ends were trimmed by 0 bases and 2 bases, with 12 bases remaining between them. The table came from immunoSEQ multiplex PCR; TCRdb's copy has only in-frame clones and leaves some out. The table includes about 130,000 clones, approximately 85% detected once. This TCR was sampled from an adult who received the AZD1222 COVID-19 vaccine. This chain links TRBV5-1 with TRBJ1-3, with D possibly TRBD1 on 5 matching bases. The specimen was peripheral blood, collected 28 days after the second AZD1222 dose. The CDR3 DNA follows: TGCGCCAGCAGCTTGGGTCCCTCGACAGCTGGAAACACCATATATTTT. Translated: CASSLGPSTAGNTIYF. Filled out from reference TRBV5-1 and TRBJ1-3, the complete variable domain reads KAGVTQTPRYLIKTRGQQVTLSCSPISGHRSVSWYQQTPGQGLQFLFEYFSETQRNKGNFPGRFSGRQFSNSRSEMNVSTLELGDSALYLCASSLGPSTAGNTIYFGEGSWLTVV.